The source of this TCR beta chain is a study of regulatory T cells in long-lasting Graves disease. The authors built TCR beta libraries using iRepertoire HTBI primers and Arm-PCR of CDR3 regions. MiXCR, applied by TCRdb to the multiplex PCR reads, yields one record per CDR3 protein. The sample consists of 240,000 or so distinct CDR3 sequences, 20% to 25% of them appearing once. Overall study findings and caveats: Under persistent disease, TRBV28, TRBJ1-2 and TRBJ2-5 were used preferentially. The study examined only peripheral blood, not thyroid tissue.

As to time point: newly diagnosed GD, antithyroid drugs for less than 3 months. From RNA extracted from PBMCs, the TCR library was made. The patients were enrolled through endocrinology in Xi'an, China. This CDR3 is built from 12 residues. Trimming took off 4 bases at V and 4 bases at J, with 5 bases between the two ends. Germline assignment: CDR1 SGHTA and CDR2 FQGNSA. A note on this clonotype: Its antigen is undetermined.

This rearrangement joins TRBV7-2 to TRBJ2-1, with D unresolved. Here the sequenced sample was peripheral blood mononuclear cells (PBMCs), taken at new diagnosis, from a patient treated with antithyroid drugs. This receptor was taken from a female donor with Graves disease. This chain's CDR3 is CASSSYYNEQFF. For the CDR3, the DNA is TGTGCCAGCAGCTCCTATTACAATGAGCAGTTCTTC. Full variable domain (remainder filled in from reference TRBV7-2 and TRBJ2-1): GAGVSQSPSNKVTEKGKDVELRCDPISGHTALYWYRQSLGQGLEFLIYFQGNSAPDKSGLPSDRFSAERTGGSVSTLTIQRTQQEDSAVYLCASSSYYNEQFFGPGTRLTVL.